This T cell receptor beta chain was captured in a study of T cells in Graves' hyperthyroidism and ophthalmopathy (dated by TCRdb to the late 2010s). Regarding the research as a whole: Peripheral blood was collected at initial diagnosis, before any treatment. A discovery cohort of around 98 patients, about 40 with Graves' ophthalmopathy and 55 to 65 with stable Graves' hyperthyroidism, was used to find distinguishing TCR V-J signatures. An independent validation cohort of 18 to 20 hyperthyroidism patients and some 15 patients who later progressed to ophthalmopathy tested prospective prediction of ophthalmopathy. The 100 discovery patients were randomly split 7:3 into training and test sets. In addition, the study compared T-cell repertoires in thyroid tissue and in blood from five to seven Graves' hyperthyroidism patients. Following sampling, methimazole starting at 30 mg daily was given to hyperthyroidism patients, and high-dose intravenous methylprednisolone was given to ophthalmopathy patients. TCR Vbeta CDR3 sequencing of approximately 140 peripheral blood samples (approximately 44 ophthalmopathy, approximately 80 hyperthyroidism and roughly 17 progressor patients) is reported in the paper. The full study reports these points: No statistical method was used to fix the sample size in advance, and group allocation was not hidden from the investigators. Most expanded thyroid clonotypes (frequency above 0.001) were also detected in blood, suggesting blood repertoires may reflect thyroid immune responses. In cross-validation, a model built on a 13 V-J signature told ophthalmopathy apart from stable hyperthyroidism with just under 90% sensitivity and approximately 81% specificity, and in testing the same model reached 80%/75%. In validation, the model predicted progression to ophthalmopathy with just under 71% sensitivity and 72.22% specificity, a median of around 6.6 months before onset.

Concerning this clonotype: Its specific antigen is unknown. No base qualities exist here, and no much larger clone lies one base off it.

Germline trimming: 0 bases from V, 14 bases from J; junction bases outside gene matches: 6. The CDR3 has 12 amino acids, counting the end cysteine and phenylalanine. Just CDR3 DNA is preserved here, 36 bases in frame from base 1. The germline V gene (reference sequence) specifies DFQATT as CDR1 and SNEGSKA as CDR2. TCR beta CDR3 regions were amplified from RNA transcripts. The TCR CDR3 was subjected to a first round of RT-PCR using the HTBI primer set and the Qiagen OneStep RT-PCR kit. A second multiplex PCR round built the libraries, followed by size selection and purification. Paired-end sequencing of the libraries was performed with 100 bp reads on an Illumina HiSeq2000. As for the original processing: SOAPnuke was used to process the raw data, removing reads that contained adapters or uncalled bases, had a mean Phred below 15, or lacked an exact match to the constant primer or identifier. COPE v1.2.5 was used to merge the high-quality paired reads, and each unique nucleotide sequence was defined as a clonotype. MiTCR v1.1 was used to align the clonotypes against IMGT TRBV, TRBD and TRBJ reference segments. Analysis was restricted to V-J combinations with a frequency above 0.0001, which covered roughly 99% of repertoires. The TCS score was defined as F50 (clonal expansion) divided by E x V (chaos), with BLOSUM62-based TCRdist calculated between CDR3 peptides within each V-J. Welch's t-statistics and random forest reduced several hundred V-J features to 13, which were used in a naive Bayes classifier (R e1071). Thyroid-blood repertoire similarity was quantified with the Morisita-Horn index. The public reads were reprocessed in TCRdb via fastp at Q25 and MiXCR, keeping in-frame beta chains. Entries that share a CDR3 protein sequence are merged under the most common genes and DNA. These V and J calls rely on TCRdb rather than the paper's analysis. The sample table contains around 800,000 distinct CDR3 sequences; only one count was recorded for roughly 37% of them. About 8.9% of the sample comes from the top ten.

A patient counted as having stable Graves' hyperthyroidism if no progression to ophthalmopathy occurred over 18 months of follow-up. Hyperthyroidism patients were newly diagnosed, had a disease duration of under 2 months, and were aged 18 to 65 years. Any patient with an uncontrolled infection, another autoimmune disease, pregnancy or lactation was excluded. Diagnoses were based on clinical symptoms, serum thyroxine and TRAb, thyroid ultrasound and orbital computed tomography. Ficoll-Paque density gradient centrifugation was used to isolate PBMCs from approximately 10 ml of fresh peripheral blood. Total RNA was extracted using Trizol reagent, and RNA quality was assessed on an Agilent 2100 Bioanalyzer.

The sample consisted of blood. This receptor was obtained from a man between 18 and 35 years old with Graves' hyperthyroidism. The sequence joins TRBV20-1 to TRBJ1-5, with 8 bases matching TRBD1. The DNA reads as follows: TGCAGTGCTAGAGATCCAGGGGGCTACGAGCATTTT. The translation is CSARDPGGYEHF.